The present TCR beta chain was sequenced within a study of T cells in Graves' hyperthyroidism and ophthalmopathy. Authors of the study amplified TCR beta CDR3 regions from RNA transcripts. Initially, a first-round RT-PCR of the TCR CDR3 employed the HTBI primer set. TCRdb re-analysed the multiplex PCR reads in MiXCR, keeping a single row per CDR3 protein. Of approximately 690,000 distinct CDR3 sequences in the sample, around 21% are singletons; the top ten hold roughly 30%. V lost 6 bases, J lost 5 bases, and 13 bases lay in between. Germline values: CDR1 MNHNS, CDR2 SASEGT. This CDR3 spans 13 amino acids. This clonotype was picked up many times.

Source material: blood. This TCR was recovered from a man younger than 40 with Graves' ophthalmopathy. V and J are TRBV6-1 and TRBJ2-5; possible D gene TRBD1, 6 bases. In DNA form, the CDR3 reads TGTGCCAGCAGGCCAGACAGGACGGAGACCCAGTACTTC. It is translated as CASRPDRTETQYF.